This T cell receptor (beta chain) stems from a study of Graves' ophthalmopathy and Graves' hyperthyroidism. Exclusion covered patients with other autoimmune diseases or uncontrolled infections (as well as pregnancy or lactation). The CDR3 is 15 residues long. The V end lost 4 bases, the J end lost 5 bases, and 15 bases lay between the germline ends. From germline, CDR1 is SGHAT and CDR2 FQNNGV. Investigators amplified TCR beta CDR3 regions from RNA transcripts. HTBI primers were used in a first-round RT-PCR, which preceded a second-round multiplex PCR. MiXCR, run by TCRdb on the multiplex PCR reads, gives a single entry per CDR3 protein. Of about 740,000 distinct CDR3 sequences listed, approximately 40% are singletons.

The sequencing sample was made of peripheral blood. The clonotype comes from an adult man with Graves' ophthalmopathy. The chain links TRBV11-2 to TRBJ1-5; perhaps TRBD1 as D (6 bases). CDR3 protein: CASSSTSGDHQPQHF. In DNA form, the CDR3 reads TGTGCCAGCAGCTCCACCTCAGGGGATCATCAGCCCCAGCATTTT.